This entry lists 2 T cell receptor beta chains sequenced from one sample in a study of response to subunit inactivated influenza vaccine. One entry per CDR3 protein, called by TCRdb with MiXCR from the RT-PCR reads. The table shows 500,000 to 600,000 distinct CDR3 sequences, with under 15% occurring only once. Source: PBMCs from blood, taken roughly 48 days after vaccination. Every receptor here comes from a man in his fifties or sixties who received an inactivated influenza vaccine.

The chain joins TRBV5-1 to TRBJ1-2; 7 bases align to TRBD1. Losses at the gene ends were 2 bases for V and 8 bases for J; bases not matched to a gene: 6. Germline-derived CDR1 and CDR2 are SGHRS and YFSETQ. There are 13 residues in the CDR3. The CDR3, as DNA: TGCGCCAGCAGCTTATACAGGGGTAGCGGCTACACCTTC. This sequence encodes CASSLYRGSGYTF.

In its sample, this clonotype was seen many times. The V gene is TRBV7-2, the J gene TRBJ2-3; D gene uncertain. This CDR3 spans 14 amino acids. The ends were cut back, 5 bases at V and 4 bases at J, with 13 bases in the middle. The V gene's germline CDR1 is SGHTA and CDR2 FQGNSA. The CDR3 nucleotides are TGTGCCAGCAGCCTGGGGTTAGGGCCAGATACGCAGTATTTT. Its translation: CASSLGLGPDTQYF.